Presented here are 20 T cell receptor beta chains from one specimen sequenced in a study of lymphopenia after photon versus proton radiotherapy. Assay: immunoSEQ multiplex PCR; the TCRdb copy retains only in-frame clones and omits some. The sample shows 50,000 to 65,000 clones, roughly 87% of them seen only once. The sample here was peripheral blood, taken from a patient treated with proton-based radiotherapy. The receptor source for this set is an older man with esophageal cancer.

V and J are TRBV7-2 and TRBJ2-1; 9 nucleotides line up with TRBD2. Looked up from germline, CDR1 is SGHTA and CDR2 is FQGNSA. Unmatched junction bases numbered 6, after V lost 5 bases and J lost 4 bases. The CDR3 is 15 residues long. In DNA form, the CDR3 reads TGTGCCAGCAGCCGTCTAGCGGGATCTTACAATGAGCAGTTCTTC. As protein: CASSRLAGSYNEQFF.

V is TRBV19 and J is TRBJ2-7; no definite D call. V dropped 5 bases and J dropped 3 bases, with 11 bases sitting between them. Germline CDR1 is LNHDA and CDR2 is SQIVND (reference sequence). The CDR3 length is 13 residues. In nucleotides, the CDR3 is TGTGCCAGTAGTTCCCAAGGGCTCTACGAGCAGTACTTC. Translating it yields CASSSQGLYEQYF.

The chain links TRBV15 to TRBJ1-5; TRBD1 is a possible D gene (6 bases). Trimming took 3 bases from V and 2 from J, leaving 26 bases between them. Looked up from germline, CDR1 is LNHNV and CDR2 is YYDKDF (reference sequence). The CDR3 is 20 amino acids. The CDR3 here is CATSSGLGPFGSGGNQPQHF. For the CDR3, the DNA is TGTGCCACCAGCAGCGGACTGGGACCCTTTGGCTCAGGGGGCAATCAGCCCCAGCATTTT.

This chain connects TRBV5-1 to TRBJ2-5; D might be TRBD2 (5 bases). The CDR3 loop spans 13 amino acids. Deletions cut 3 bases from V and 4 bases from J, with 10 bases between. The germline CDR1 and CDR2 sequences are SGHRS and YFSETQ. CDR3 DNA sequence: TGCGCCAGCAGCTGGCTAGCCGGAGAGACCCAGTACTTC. Translated: CASSWLAGETQYF.

This clone was detected only once. The V call is TRBV5-4, the J call TRBJ1-2, with D possibly matching TRBD1 (5 bases). Germline V lookup: CDR1 SGHNT, CDR2 YYREEE (reference sequence). Trimming removed 4 bases from V and 4 bases from J, with 17 bases in between. The CDR3 runs to 15 residues. CDR3 bases: TGTGCCAGCAGCCCATGGGGCGCTGGCAGCTATGGCTACACCTTC. Residues: CASSPWGAGSYGYTF.

V and J are TRBV18 and TRBJ1-1; tentative D call: TRBD1 (5 bases). Trimming left V 1 base short and J 1 base short, with 7 bases between. The CDR3 totals 14 residues. Per germline, CDR1 KGHSH and CDR2 LQKENI. The CDR3: CASSPLTANTEAFF. The DNA of the CDR3 is TGTGCCAGCTCACCACTGACAGCGAACACTGAAGCTTTCTTT. Full variable domain (missing parts from reference TRBV18 and TRBJ1-1): NAGVMQNPRHLVRRRGQEARLRCSPMKGHSHVYWYRQLPEEGLKFMVYLQKENIIDESGMPKERFSAEFPKEGPSILRIQQVVRGDSAAYFCASSPLTANTEAFFGQGTRLTVV.

This clone was detected once. The rearrangement joins TRBV6-5 to TRBJ1-3, with 7 bases lining up with TRBD1. Germline CDR1 MNHEY, CDR2 SVGAGI. The trim removed 5 bases at V and 0 bases at J, leaving 4 bases unmatched. The CDR3 is 15 amino acids. DNA for the CDR3: TGTGCCAGCAGTCTTACAGGGGACTCTGGAAACACCATATATTTT. Residues: CASSLTGDSGNTIYF.

This chain uses TRBV15 with TRBJ1-5, with a weak D call TRBD1 (5 bases). From germline, CDR1 is LNHNV and CDR2 YYDKDF (reference sequence). V shed 5 bases and J shed 0 bases, with 11 bases lying between them. The CDR3 extends over 15 amino acids. The CDR3 coding sequence is TGTGCCACCAGCGTGGGAGGGGATAGCAATCAGCCCCAGCATTTT. Protein sequence: CATSVGGDSNQPQHF.

The V and J genes are TRBV19 and TRBJ1-5; unclear D gene. V was cut by 1 base and J by 3 bases, with 13 bases left in between. This CDR3 region has 16 residues. Germline CDR1 is LNHDA and CDR2 is SQIVND (reference sequence). Here the CDR3 DNA reads TGTGCCAGTAGTATAGTAGGAAAACTTAACAATCAGCCCCAGCATTTT. Its translation: CASSIVGKLNNQPQHF.

The V call is TRBV5-1, the J call TRBJ1-2, with 9 bases fitting TRBD1. The germline gives CDR1 SGHRS, CDR2 YFSETQ. J lost 3 bases, V lost 3 bases, and 12 bases had no gene match. The CDR3 contains 17 residues. CDR3 in DNA: TGCGCCAGCAGCTCATCCGGGACAGGGAGCGGGGACTATGGCTACACCTTC. Its protein product is CASSSSGTGSGDYGYTF. Full variable domain (rest looked up from reference TRBV5-1 and TRBJ1-2): KAGVTQTPRYLIKTRGQQVTLSCSPISGHRSVSWYQQTPGQGLQFLFEYFSETQRNKGNFPGRFSGRQFSNSRSEMNVSTLELGDSALYLCASSSSGTGSGDYGYTFGSGTRLTVV.

The chain employs TRBV9 and TRBJ2-3, with TRBD1 matching over 9 bases. After removal of 0 bases from V and 1 base from J, the junction contained 3 bases not matched to a gene. Per the germline V gene, CDR1 is SGDLS and CDR2 is YYNGEE. The CDR3 is 16 amino acids. CDR3 DNA: TGTGCCAGCAGCGTAGCTTGGACAGGGGGCACAGATACGCAGTATTTT. Its protein product is CASSVAWTGGTDTQYF. The full variable domain, completed using reference TRBV9 and TRBJ2-3, is DSGVTQTPKHLITATGQRVTLRCSPRSGDLSVYWYQQSLDQGLQFLIQYYNGEERAKGNILERFSAQQFPDLHSELNLSSLELGDSALYFCASSVAWTGGTDTQYFGPGTRLTVL.

The chain couples TRBV4-1 to TRBJ2-1; 8 nucleotides align to TRBD1. The trim removed 1 base at V and 5 bases at J, leaving 7 bases unmatched. The CDR3 runs 16 residues. Germline V CDR1 and CDR2: MGHRA, YSYEKL. Here the CDR3 DNA reads TGCGCCAGCAGCCAAGTTGTCAGGGGGCGCAACAATGAGCAGTTCTTC. Translation: CASSQVVRGRNNEQFF.

This rearrangement joins TRBV6-5 to TRBJ2-1; 12 nucleotides align to TRBD2. Germline V CDR1 and CDR2: MNHEY, SVGAGI. The CDR3 has 16 residues. J gave up 9 bases and V 6 bases, and 12 bases lay outside the gene matches. As DNA, the CDR3 is TGTGCCAGCAGCTACCTACTAGCGGGGGGCCGGGGTGAGCAGTTCTTC. It encodes CASSYLLAGGRGEQFF.

This sequence joins TRBV5-1 and TRBJ2-5, with D hard to call. Germline lookup yields CDR1 SGHRS and CDR2 YFSETQ. V was trimmed by 2 bases and J by 3 bases, leaving 2 bases between them. There are 11 residues in the CDR3. CDR3 bases: TGCGCCAGCAGCTTTGAAGAGACCCAGTACTTC. It translates to CASSFEETQYF.

The V and J genes are TRBV20-1 and TRBJ1-2; D possibly corresponds to TRBD1 (6 bases). The CDR3 extends over 11 amino acids. Germline V lookup: CDR1 DFQATT, CDR2 SNEGSKA (reference sequence). CDR3 bases: TGCTCCTGGGGGGCCTTGGGTGGCTACACCTTC. Its translation: CSWGALGGYTF.

This rearrangement joins TRBV4-2 to TRBJ2-7, with a possible D match to TRBD2 (5 bases). Germline V lookup: CDR1 LGHNA, CDR2 YNFKEQ. The ends were cut back, 4 bases at V and 6 bases at J, with 10 bases in the middle. The CDR3 runs to 12 residues. The CDR3 nucleotides are TGTGCCAGCAGCCGAAACGAGGGCGAGCAGTACTTC. Amino acids: CASSRNEGEQYF.

The rearrangement links TRBV18 to TRBJ2-1; TRBD1 is a possible D gene (5 bases). Looked up from germline, CDR1 is KGHSH and CDR2 is LQKENI. The ends were cut back, 6 bases at V and 8 bases at J, with 14 bases in the middle. The CDR3 is 13 amino acids. CDR3 DNA sequence: TGTGCCAGCTCCGGAGTAGGGGTCTATGAGCAGTTCTTC. Its translation is CASSGVGVYEQFF.

The chain uses TRBV11-2 and TRBJ2-3, with D unclear. The CDR3 covers 13 residues. V shed 3 bases and J shed 6 bases, with 10 bases lying between them. In germline, CDR1 is SGHAT, CDR2 FQNNGV. CDR3: CASSLGSLDTQYF. The CDR3, as DNA: TGTGCCAGCAGCTTGGGTAGCCTCGATACGCAGTATTTT.

This rearrangement joins TRBV5-1 to TRBJ2-3; D is perhaps TRBD2 (6 bases). Deletions cut 3 bases from V and 4 bases from J, with 12 bases between. Germline CDR1 is SGHRS and CDR2 is YFSETQ. CDR3 length equals 14 residues. The CDR3 DNA sequence: TGCGCCAGCAGCTCTAACGGAGGGGCAGATACGCAGTATTTT. Its protein is CASSSNGGADTQYF.

This clone showed up just once. This chain links TRBV7-9 with TRBJ2-5; D call uncertain. From germline, CDR1 is SEHNR and CDR2 FQNEAQ (reference sequence). V lost 4 bases, J lost 0 bases, and 6 bases lay in between. The CDR3 is 13 residues long. Written as DNA, the CDR3 is TGTGCCAGCAGCTCCCCAAACCAAGAGACCCAGTACTTC. Encoded protein: CASSSPNQETQYF.